The clone carrying this T cell receptor beta chain appeared many times. Its antigen is currently unknown. The CDR3 contains 14 residues. Trimming stripped 7 bases from V and 3 bases from J, with 15 bases between. Germline CDR1 reads MNHEY; CDR2 reads SMNVEV (reference sequence). This sample was included in a study of early T cells in non-severe SARS-CoV-2 infection. Overall study results and limits: Lookups in VDJdb leaned toward anti-spike CD8 responses and missed private and CD4 specificities.

TCRdb independently ran MiXCR on the 5' RACE reads; one entry per CDR3 protein. The sample consists of fewer than 60,000 distinct CDR3 sequences, 4% to 5% of them appearing once. V usage is TRBV27 and J usage is TRBJ1-2, with a possible D match to TRBD1 (5 bases). Sequenced: whole blood. This receptor was identified in an adult who was a healthcare worker with PCR-confirmed SARS-CoV-2 infection or an uninfected control (not recorded which). The CDR3 region has the DNA TGTGCCAGCAACTCTGGACAAGGGGACTATGGCTACACCTTC. Protein: CASNSGQGDYGYTF.